These 29 T cell receptor beta chains came from one sample sequenced in a study of CXCR3-negative and CXCR3-positive naive CD8 T cells. UMI-labeled TRB cDNA libraries were prepared by 5' RACE. TCRdb reprocessed the 5' RACE reads and reports one entry per CDR3 protein, with no DNA. Its table lists 35,000 to 55,000 distinct CDR3 sequences. What was sequenced was naive CXCR3- CD8+ T cells from blood. Noted subset: CD45RO-CCR7+CD27+CD95- naive CD8+ T cells lacking CXCR3 (TNR3-). These receptors originate from a human donor in good health. Some clones in this sample may be carry-over from other donors' samples.

The V gene is TRBV28, the J gene TRBJ2-2. Germline CDR1 is MDHEN and CDR2 is SYDVKM. The CDR3 consists of 15 residues. The CDR3 loop is CASSLSGQYTGELFF.

The gene calls are TRBV4-1 and TRBJ2-4; TCRdb lists TRBD1, though no DNA is available to test this call. This CDR3 is built from 12 residues. Looked up from germline, CDR1 is MGHRA and CDR2 is YSYEKL. The CDR3 sequence: CASSRDGNIQYF.

The chain has TRBV27 and TRBJ2-1; as DNA is missing, the TRBD2 call by TCRdb cannot be tested. This CDR3 has 14 amino acids. Per germline, CDR1 MNHEY and CDR2 SMNVEV (reference sequence). This CDR3 reads CASSSIRAYNEQFF.

The CDR3 sequence: CSVLAERDTEAFF. The genes are TRBV29-1 and TRBJ1-1. The CDR3 loop spans 13 amino acids. CDR1 is SQVTM, CDR2 ANQGSEA, per germline.

This sequence joins TRBV7-9 and TRBJ2-7; the TCRdb call, TRBD1, lacks DNA for checking. Germline assignment: CDR1 SEHNR and CDR2 FQNEAQ (reference sequence). The length of the CDR3 is 14 residues. The CDR3 loop reads CASSPRGTPYEQYF.

The V gene is TRBV20-1, the J gene TRBJ2-1; TCRdb's D call, TRBD2, is unchecked because there is no DNA. Germline CDR1 reads DFQATT; CDR2 reads SNEGSKA (reference sequence). This CDR3 is built from 14 residues. Here the CDR3 reads CSASGRNLYNEQFF.

This chain joins TRBV5-6 and TRBJ2-4; there is no DNA to check the TCRdb D call of TRBD1. The CDR3 loop spans 14 amino acids. From germline, CDR1 is SGHDT and CDR2 YYEEEE. CDR3: CASSFMGPKNIQYF. Drawing the rest from reference TRBV5-6 and TRBJ2-4, the complete variable domain is DAGVTQSPTHLIKTRGQQVTLRCSPKSGHDTVSWYQQALGQGPQFIFQYYEEEERQRGNFPDRFSGHQFPNYSSELNVNALLLGDSALYLCASSFMGPKNIQYFGAGTRLSVL.

This sequence joins TRBV9 and TRBJ1-1. The germline V gene has CDR1 SGDLS and CDR2 YYNGEE. The CDR3 spans 14 residues. The CDR3: CASSVGGGSTEAFF.

The chain employs TRBV6-6 and TRBJ2-1; TCRdb gives TRBD2 as the D gene, but with no DNA this cannot be confirmed. This CDR3 has 15 residues. Germline V CDR1 and CDR2: MNHNY, SVGAGI (reference sequence). The CDR3 region is CASSYSASVRSEQFF.

This chain joins TRBV9 and TRBJ2-1; the D gene TCRdb calls, TRBD2, cannot be checked with no DNA. Germline CDR1 reads SGDLS; CDR2 reads YYNGEE. CDR3 length: 18 residues. The CDR3 here is CASSVDTSGSRDYNEQFF.

Here the CDR3 reads CASSLSRLAGYNEQFF. The rearrangement joins TRBV5-1 to TRBJ2-1; TCRdb picks TRBD2, but there is no DNA to check that call. This CDR3 region has 16 residues. Germline V gives CDR1 SGHRS, CDR2 YFSETQ.

The rearrangement links TRBV28 to TRBJ2-7; TCRdb returns TRBD2, unconfirmable since there is no DNA. Germline loops: CDR1 MDHEN, CDR2 SYDVKM. The CDR3 has 15 residues. This chain's CDR3 is CASSPPSAGTYEQYF.

V gene TRBV7-9 combines with J gene TRBJ2-7; TCRdb returns TRBD1, unconfirmable since there is no DNA. CDR1 is SEHNR and CDR2 is FQNEAQ in the germline V gene (reference sequence). CDR3 size: 14 residues. CDR3 in amino acids: CASSPTGQLYEQYF.

Considering frequency, this clonotype is medium-sized. The chain links TRBV28 to TRBJ2-3; the TCRdb call, TRBD1, lacks DNA for checking. CDR3 length: 14 residues. Germline CDR1 is MDHEN and CDR2 is SYDVKM. The CDR3 reads CASAVWGNTDTQYF.

The rearrangement links TRBV14 to TRBJ2-7; TCRdb's assignment of TRBD2 cannot be checked, as there is no DNA. This CDR3 comprises 18 residues. From germline, CDR1 is SGHDN and CDR2 FVKESK. CDR3 region: CASSRSKGLAGRVHEQYF.

The V call is TRBV7-9, the J call TRBJ2-7; TCRdb outputs TRBD1, but without DNA this stays unchecked. The CDR3 runs to 16 residues. Germline V gene data show CDR1 as SEHNR and CDR2 as FQNEAQ (reference sequence). The CDR3: CASSPQLGPNTYEQYF.

The chain couples TRBV12-3 or TRBV12-4 to TRBJ2-5; the TCRdb call, TRBD1, lacks DNA for checking. The CDR3 has 15 amino acids. CDR3 in amino acids: CASSRYYTGEETQYF.

This chain links TRBV12-2 with TRBJ2-1; the TRBD1 assignment by TCRdb is unverifiable without DNA. TRBV12-2 is marked as a pseudogene. The CDR3 is 16 amino acids. CDR3 sequence reads: CASRCPMRASYNEQFF.

V and J are TRBV6-5 and TRBJ1-6; TCRdb reports TRBD1, a call that lacks DNA to check it against. The CDR3 covers 13 residues. Germline CDR1 and CDR2: MNHEY and SVGAGI. The CDR3 spells CASSYSSQGRLHF.

The chain carries TRBV27 and TRBJ2-5; the D call from TCRdb, TRBD1, cannot be confirmed without DNA. This CDR3 is built from 15 residues. Per the germline V gene, CDR1 is MNHEY and CDR2 is SMNVEV (reference sequence). This CDR3 reads CASSSWPRGEETQYF.

V is TRBV6-4 and J is TRBJ2-3; no DNA is available, so the TRBD2 call from TCRdb remains unchecked. Germline V gene lookup returns CDR1 MRHNA and CDR2 SNTAGT. The CDR3 totals 16 residues. CDR3 residues: CASSDSVAGGPDTQYF.

The chain couples TRBV28 to TRBJ2-7; TCRdb indicates TRBD1, and absent DNA this call remains unverified. Germline V gene data show CDR1 as MDHEN and CDR2 as SYDVKM. The CDR3 is 16 residues long. The CDR3 region is CASSFPRDIMTYEQYF.

The chain links TRBV29-1 to TRBJ2-2. CDR1 and CDR2 (germline): SQVTM, ANQGSEA. The CDR3 consists of 15 residues. CDR3 region: CSVESSRANTGELFF.

V is TRBV28 and J is TRBJ2-4; TCRdb designates TRBD1, a call that cannot be tested without DNA. This CDR3 contains 14 residues. CDR1 is MDHEN and CDR2 is SYDVKM in the germline V gene. CDR3 residues: CATVADWGKAIQYF.

This chain connects TRBV6-6 to TRBJ2-5; the TCRdb call, TRBD1, lacks DNA for checking. Germline lookup yields CDR1 MNHNY and CDR2 SVGAGI (reference sequence). There are 14 residues in the CDR3. Here the CDR3 reads CASSYSSGPETQYF.

The chain recombines TRBV29-1 with TRBJ2-7. This CDR3 has 12 amino acids. The germline V gene encodes CDR1 SQVTM and CDR2 ANQGSEA. CDR3 amino acids: CSVVGGYYEQYF.

The chain links TRBV29-1 to TRBJ2-2; absent DNA, TCRdb's TRBD1 call cannot be checked. CDR1 is SQVTM and CDR2 is ANQGSEA in the germline V gene. The CDR3 has 16 amino acids. Here the CDR3 reads CSVESGDPANTGELFF.

J is TRBJ1-1 and V is TRBV20-1; TCRdb lists TRBD1, though no DNA is available to test this call. Germline values: CDR1 DFQATT, CDR2 SNEGSKA (reference sequence). CDR3 length: 15 residues. The CDR3 region is CSAPPEPDMNTEAFF.

The chain links TRBV29-1 to TRBJ2-1; TCRdb reports TRBD2, a call that lacks DNA to check it against. Per the germline V gene, CDR1 is SQVTM and CDR2 is ANQGSEA. CDR3 length: 12 amino acids. CDR3 residues: CSGFSGSNEQFF.